This T cell receptor beta chain appears in the sequencing data of a study of T-cell memory formation after mild COVID-19. Study information: Largely, TCR clusters stayed within a single donor.

Germline-derived CDR1 and CDR2 are KGHDR and SFDVKD. The V and J ends lost 6 bases and 4 bases respectively, with 20 bases between them. This CDR3 has 16 amino acids. General study results and limits: Day 37-peaking second-wave clones had unconfirmed SARS-CoV-2 specificity. The study found contracting CD4+ clones mainly in CM and EM and contracting CD8+ clones in EMRA.

TCRdb ran MiXCR on the 5' RACE reads and lists one entry per CDR3 protein. The sample records under 300,000 distinct CDR3 sequences, roughly a tenth being singletons. Comment on this clonotype: Antigen unknown.

Specimen: PBMCs or a T cell subset sorted from them (not recorded which). The V gene is TRBV24-1, the J gene TRBJ1-2; a possible D gene is TRBD1 (6 bases). This sequence was found in a young man who had mild COVID-19 (a few samples of this study predate the infection). Cell type and time point are not known. The CDR3 DNA reads as TGTGCCACCAGTCCCGGGTGGACAGCCGAACTCTATGGCTACACCTTC. Protein sequence: CATSPGWTAELYGYTF.